These T cell receptor beta chains were read from a single sample in a study of identical twins. TCRdb used MiXCR to reprocess the 5' RACE reads, holding one entry per CDR3 protein. The repertoire holds more than 1.5 million distinct CDR3 sequences, less than 40% seen once, with under 0.35% in the top ten. Sequencing used cord blood. These receptors were taken from a newborn girl in good health. CDR3s include the opening cysteine and the closing phenylalanine or tryptophan. D genes are given only for firm matches. Clone sizes are given selectively: once, few, many, or a class where the clone is expanded.

TRBJ2-3 | NA | TRBD2 | 15 | TRBV20-1 | CSGMGLAVPTDTQYF | TGCAGTGGCATGGGACTAGCGGTCCCCACAGATACGCAGTATTTT
TRBJ1-2 | NA | TRBD1 | 14 | TRBV15 | CATSRGQGSYGYTF | TGTGCCACCAGCAGGGGACAGGGGTCATATGGCTACACCTTC
TRBJ2-3 | NA | NA | 11 | TRBV20-1 | CSALLIDTQYF | TGCAGTGCTTTACTTATAGATACGCAGTATTTT
TRBJ2-1 | once | NA | 17 | TRBV11-2 | CASSLGSWVGYQETQFF | TGTGCCAGCAGCTTAGGGTCATGGGTGGGATACCAAGAGACCCAGTTCTTC
TRBJ2-4 | few | TRBD1 | 16 | TRBV18 | CASSSGTGKAKNIQYF | TGTGCCAGCTCATCCGGGACAGGAAAAGCCAAAAACATTCAGTACTTC
TRBJ2-7 | NA | NA | 13 | TRBV5-1 | CASSLLASFEQYF | TGCGCCAGCAGCTTGTTGGCTAGTTTTGAGCAGTACTTC
TRBJ2-4 | once | TRBD2 | 17 | TRBV7-9 | CASSLAGTSGGKNIQYF | TGTGCCAGCAGCTTAGCCGGGACTAGCGGGGGGAAAAACATTCAGTACTTC
TRBJ2-1 | NA | TRBD2 | 16 | TRBV27 | CASSPSGLAGHNEQFF | TGTGCCAGCAGTCCCTCCGGGCTAGCGGGACACAATGAGCAGTTCTTC
TRBJ2-1 | NA | TRBD1 | 15 | TRBV24-1 | CATSDTRDRDNEQFF | TGTGCCACCAGTGATACCCGGGACAGGGACAATGAGCAGTTCTTC
TRBJ2-4 | NA | TRBD1 | 15 | TRBV7-2 | CASSFDRAGRNIQYF | TGTGCCAGCAGCTTCGACAGGGCGGGCAGAAACATTCAGTACTTC
TRBJ2-2 | few | TRBD2 | 17 | TRBV5-4 | CASSLAKLAGDTGELFF | TGTGCCAGCAGCTTGGCCAAGCTAGCGGGAGACACCGGGGAGCTGTTTTTT
TRBJ2-1 | NA | TRBD2 | 17 | TRBV3-1 | CASSQASSGSSYNEQFF | TGTGCCAGCAGCCAAGCCTCTAGCGGGAGCTCCTACAATGAGCAGTTCTTC
TRBJ2-1 | few | NA | 14 | TRBV19 | CASSIAFSYNEQFF | TGTGCCAGTAGTATAGCGTTCTCCTACAATGAGCAGTTCTTC
TRBJ2-1 | NA | NA | 13 | TRBV9 | CASSAQMSGEQFF | TGTGCCAGCAGCGCCCAGATGAGCGGGGAGCAGTTCTTC
TRBJ2-1 | NA | TRBD2 | 16 | TRBV11-2 | CASSKLAGVTYNEQFF | TGTGCCAGCAGTAAGCTAGCGGGGGTCACCTACAATGAGCAGTTCTTC
TRBJ2-7 | NA | TRBD2 | 16 | TRBV11-2 | CASSLPIAGVRLEQYF | TGTGCCAGCAGCCTTCCAATAGCGGGAGTTAGGCTCGAGCAGTACTTC
TRBJ2-1 | few | TRBD2 | 15 | TRBV13 | CASSLSGEGFNEQFF | TGTGCCAGCAGCTTATCTGGGGAGGGATTCAATGAGCAGTTCTTC
TRBJ1-1 | few | NA | 15 | TRBV5-6 | CASSSGGGLNTEAFF | TGTGCCAGCAGCTCGGGAGGGGGGCTGAACACTGAAGCTTTCTTT
TRBJ1-2 | NA | NA | 13 | TRBV4-2 | CASGTEPNYGYTF | TGTGCCAGCGGGACTGAACCCAACTATGGCTACACCTTC
TRBJ2-5 | NA | NA | 13 | TRBV20-1 | CSARDYSQETQYF | TGCAGTGCTAGAGATTACTCTCAAGAGACCCAGTACTTC
TRBJ2-7 | NA | NA | 13 | TRBV6-1 | CASSEEGSGEQYF | TGTGCCAGCAGTGAAGAAGGAAGCGGCGAGCAGTACTTC
TRBJ2-7 | NA | NA | 15 | TRBV7-2 | CASSLTGSFSYEQYF | TGTGCCAGCAGCCTCACCGGGTCTTTCTCCTACGAGCAGTACTTC
TRBJ2-1 | NA | NA | 15 | TRBV20-1 | CSAREVASLNNEQFF | TGCAGTGCTAGAGAAGTCGCGAGTCTCAACAATGAGCAGTTCTTC
TRBJ1-4 | few | TRBD1 | 13 | TRBV20-1 | CSARDSLGEKLFF | TGCAGTGCTCGGGACAGCCTGGGGGAAAAACTGTTTTTT
TRBJ1-2 | NA | TRBD1 | 14 | TRBV5-1 | CASSLASTGYGYTF | TGCGCCAGCAGCTTGGCCTCGACAGGGTATGGCTACACCTTC
TRBJ2-1 | few | NA | 14 | TRBV13 | CASSNTRKRNEQFF | TGTGCCAGCAGTAATACACGAAAGCGCAATGAGCAGTTCTTC
TRBJ1-1 | NA | NA | 13 | TRBV24-1 | CATSDPGGSEAFF | TGTGCCACCAGTGACCCAGGAGGGTCTGAAGCTTTCTTT
TRBJ2-1 | NA | NA | 14 | TRBV11-3 | CASSPRGLNNEQFF | TGTGCCAGCAGCCCGCGGGGGCTAAACAATGAGCAGTTCTTC
TRBJ2-5 | NA | NA | 11 | TRBV27 | CASNRDNEQYF | TGTGCCAGCAATAGAGACAATGAGCAGTACTTC
TRBJ1-4 | many | TRBD1 | 14 | TRBV29-1 | CSVDPGQGSEKLFF | TGCAGCGTTGACCCGGGACAGGGAAGTGAAAAACTGTTTTTT
TRBJ2-3 | many | TRBD2 | 17 | TRBV24-1 | CATSDLGTSSLGDTQYF | TGTGCCACCAGTGATTTGGGGACTAGCTCCCTAGGGGATACGCAGTATTTT
TRBJ2-7 | NA | NA | 15 | TRBV5-6 | CASSLVPSSYNEQYF | TGTGCCAGCAGCTTGGTTCCTAGTTCCTACAATGAGCAGTACTTC